This T cell receptor (beta chain) was retrieved from a study of identical twins. Whole-study results and caveats: Zero-insertion findings could be partly confounded by invariant cells (MAIT and iNKT cells).

Remarks on this clonotype: Its specificity is unknown.

The CDR3 loop spans 14 amino acids. Germline V gene data show CDR1 as SGHRS and CDR2 as YFSETQ. V lost 6 bases and J lost 5, with 16 bases in between. Template switching introduced a universal primer site, and the cDNA bore unique molecular identifiers. TCRdb passed the 5' RACE reads through MiXCR, listing each CDR3 protein once. Altogether about 530,000 distinct CDR3 sequences are present, more than 20% being singletons, with the ten largest covering around 0.5%. The sample was also reused in another study, on yellow fever vaccine responses in identical twins.

Sequenced material: CD4+ T cells sorted from blood. The receptor comes from a woman in her late teens or twenties in good health. The chain carries TRBV5-1 and TRBJ2-3, with D tentatively TRBD1 or TRBD2 (5 bases each). The CDR3 is CASKDRGSLDTQYF. The CDR3 DNA is TGCGCCAGCAAGGATCGGGGCTCGTTAGATACGCAGTATTTT. Full variable domain (missing parts from reference TRBV5-1 and TRBJ2-3): KAGVTQTPRYLIKTRGQQVTLSCSPISGHRSVSWYQQTPGQGLQFLFEYFSETQRNKGNFPGRFSGRQFSNSRSEMNVSTLELGDSALYLCASKDRGSLDTQYFGPGTRLTVL.